The rows below give T cell receptor beta chains drawn from one sample of a study of T cells in Graves' hyperthyroidism and ophthalmopathy. TCRdb reprocessed the multiplex PCR reads with MiXCR, giving one entry per CDR3 protein. Here the sample spans 300,000 to 350,000 distinct CDR3 sequences, roughly 23% being singletons. Specimen: blood. Source of these receptors: a woman aged 45-59 years with Graves' hyperthyroidism. Each CDR3 is given with its conserved first and last residue. The D gene is left open where the match is weak. Only part of the rows carry a size: once, few, many, or a class if the clone is expanded.

TRBD2	many	TRBV20-1	TRBJ2-7	TGCAGTGCCTATCTAGCGGGGAACTCCTACGAGCAGTACTTC	CSAYLAGNSYEQYF
TRBD1	NA	TRBV11-3	TRBJ2-3	TGTGCCAGCAGCTTCATCGGGACAGGGGGCACAGATACGCAGTATTTT	CASSFIGTGGTDTQYF
NA	NA	TRBV4-1	TRBJ2-2	TGCGCCAGCAGCCAGGGTGTGGTTACCGGGGAGCTGTTTTTT	CASSQGVVTGELFF
NA	many	TRBV7-9	TRBJ1-1	TGTGCCAGCAGCGCCACAGTTAACACTGAAGCTTTCTTT	CASSATVNTEAFF
TRBD1	many	TRBV6-1	TRBJ1-6	TGTGCCAGCAGAGGACAGGGGACCTATAATTCACCCCTCCACTTT	CASRGQGTYNSPLHF
NA	many	TRBV7-9	TRBJ2-5	TGTGCCAGCAGTTGGTCTAATCAAGAGACCCAGTACTTC	CASSWSNQETQYF
NA	NA	TRBV2	TRBJ2-1	TGTGCCAGCCCTGCTAGGGGGTCTAACAATGAGCAGTTCTTC	CASPARGSNNEQFF
TRBD1	few	TRBV29-1	TRBJ1-4	TGCAGCGTTGCCCTCCGGGACAGGGACCATGAAAAACTGTTTTTT	CSVALRDRDHEKLFF
NA	many	TRBV28	TRBJ2-3	TGTGCCAGCAGTTTTGGCAGGGTCACAGATACGCAGTATTTT	CASSFGRVTDTQYF
TRBD1	many	TRBV11-2	TRBJ1-1	TGTGCCAGCAGCCCTACTACCGGGACAGCCTCACAAGTTTTCTTT	CASSPTTGTASQVFF
TRBD1	many	TRBV2	TRBJ2-5	TGTGCCAGCACCGGAACAGGGGGCGGTGAGACCCAGTACTTC	CASTGTGGGETQYF
NA	NA	TRBV6-1	TRBJ2-7	TGTGCCAGCAGTGAAGTGTTCCGGGGGTCCTACGAGCAGTACTTC	CASSEVFRGSYEQYF
TRBD1	many	TRBV2	TRBJ1-6	TGTGCCAGCAGCCCCGGACAGGGGGGAGAGAATTCACCCCTCCACTTT	CASSPGQGGENSPLHF
NA	few	TRBV12-3/TRBV12-4	TRBJ1-6	TGTGCCAGCAGTTTAGTACGCAACTCCTATAATTCACCCCTCCACTTT	CASSLVRNSYNSPLHF
NA	many	TRBV7-9	TRBJ2-2	TGTGCCAGCAGGCACGACTCGAACACCGGGGAGCTGTTTTTT	CASRHDSNTGELFF
NA	many	TRBV29-1	TRBJ2-7	TGCAGCGTTGGGGAGTACGAGCAGTACTTC	CSVGEYEQYF
TRBD1	many	TRBV20-1	TRBJ1-1	TGCAGTGCTCCCTCCGGGACAGCCAACACTGAAGCTTTCTTT	CSAPSGTANTEAFF
NA	few	TRBV5-5	TRBJ2-5	TGTGCCAGCAGCGCCGGGCCCCAAGAGACCCAGTACTTC	CASSAGPQETQYF
NA	NA	TRBV5-1	TRBJ2-1	TGCGCCAGCAGCTTGGACATCAGAAGCTCCTACAATGAGCAGTTCTTC	CASSLDIRSSYNEQFF
NA	many	TRBV3-1	TRBJ1-4	TGTGCCAGCAGCCAAGGGACGGGCAATGAAAAACTGTTTTTT	CASSQGTGNEKLFF
NA	many	TRBV29-1	TRBJ1-1	TGCAGCGTTGCGGTGAGAGTGGGGAACACTGAAGCTTTCTTT	CSVAVRVGNTEAFF
TRBD1	many	TRBV28	TRBJ1-2	TGTGCCAGCAGCCTACAGGGGCCGGGCTATGGCTACACCTTC	CASSLQGPGYGYTF
TRBD2	many	TRBV29-1	TRBJ2-5	TGCAGCGTTGAAGTAGCGGGGAACCAAGAGACCCAGTACTTC	CSVEVAGNQETQYF
TRBD1	NA	TRBV20-1	TRBJ1-1	TGCAGTGCCAATATAGGGGGCCGGGGATTCGAAGCTTTCTTT	CSANIGGRGFEAFF
TRBD2	many	TRBV20-1	TRBJ2-7	TGCAGTGCTAGAGATCTGGGCGGGAGATCCGGGGAGCAGTACTTC	CSARDLGGRSGEQYF
TRBD1	few	TRBV19	TRBJ1-1	TGTGCCAGTAGAATGGACAGGGACAACACTGAAGCTTTCTTT	CASRMDRDNTEAFF
TRBD1	NA	TRBV18	TRBJ2-7	TGTGCCAGCTCACCATTACAGGGGTGGGACGAGCAGTACTTC	CASSPLQGWDEQYF
NA	many	TRBV9	TRBJ1-1	TGTGCCAGCAGCGATCTGAACACTGAAGCTTTCTTT	CASSDLNTEAFF
TRBD1	many	TRBV6-1	TRBJ2-7	TGTGCCAGCAGTTCTGGGACAGGGAGCTACGAGCAGTACTTC	CASSSGTGSYEQYF
NA	few	TRBV27	TRBJ1-2	TGTGCCAGCAGTTTATCGCACAGGACCGACTATGGCTACACCTTC	CASSLSHRTDYGYTF
TRBD2	many	TRBV28	TRBJ2-3	TGTGCCAGCACCCTAGCGGGAACTACAGATACGCAGTATTTT	CASTLAGTTDTQYF
TRBD1	many	TRBV12-3/TRBV12-4	TRBJ1-1	TGTGCCAGCACCCCGACAGGGGGCAACACTGAAGCTTTCTTT	CASTPTGGNTEAFF
TRBD1	many	TRBV2	TRBJ2-2	TGTGCCAGCAAGCGAGACAGGGTCACCGGGGAGCTGTTTTTT	CASKRDRVTGELFF
NA	few	TRBV11-2	TRBJ2-1	TGTGCCAGCAGCCCAGTAGGGACTTTCTACAATGAGCAGTTCTTC	CASSPVGTFYNEQFF
NA	few	TRBV6-1	TRBJ2-7	TGTGCCAGCAGTGACCCAGGGAATGAGCAGTACTTC	CASSDPGNEQYF
TRBD2	many	TRBV12-3/TRBV12-4	TRBJ2-1	TGTGCCAGCAGCTCCGGTGGTAGCGGGAGTACTGAGCAGTTCTTC	CASSSGGSGSTEQFF
NA	many	TRBV7-2	TRBJ2-5	TGTGCCAGCAGCTTAAGAGCGGCCCCCCAAGAGACCCAGTACTTC	CASSLRAAPQETQYF
NA	many	TRBV4-1	TRBJ2-7	TGCGCCAGCAGCCAAGTAGGCAGAACCTACGAGCAGTACTTC	CASSQVGRTYEQYF
NA	many	TRBV28	TRBJ1-5	TGTGCCAGCAGTTTCCTGGCGGGGGCCACCAATCAGCCCCAGCATTTT	CASSFLAGATNQPQHF
TRBD1	NA	TRBV20-1	TRBJ1-2	TGCAGTGCTAGAGACAGCAAAAAGGGGGCGCCAGACTATGGCTACACCTTC	CSARDSKKGAPDYGYTF
TRBD2	many	TRBV2	TRBJ2-7	TGTGCCAGCTTTTCAAGGGAGACCGGGAGGCGCTCCTACGAGCAGTACTTC	CASFSRETGRRSYEQYF